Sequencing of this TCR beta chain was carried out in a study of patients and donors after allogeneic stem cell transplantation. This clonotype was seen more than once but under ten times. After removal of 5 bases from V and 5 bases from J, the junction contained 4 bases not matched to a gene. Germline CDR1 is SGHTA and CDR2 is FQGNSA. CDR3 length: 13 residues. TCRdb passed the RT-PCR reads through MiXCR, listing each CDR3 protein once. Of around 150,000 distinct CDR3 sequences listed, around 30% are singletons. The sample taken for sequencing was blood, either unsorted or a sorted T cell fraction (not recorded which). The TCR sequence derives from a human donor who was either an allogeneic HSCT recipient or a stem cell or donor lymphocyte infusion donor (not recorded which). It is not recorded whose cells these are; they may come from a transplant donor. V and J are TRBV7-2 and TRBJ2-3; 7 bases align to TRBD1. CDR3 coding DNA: TGTGCCAGCAGCCTCCGGGACAGAGATACGCAGTATTTT. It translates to CASSLRDRDTQYF.